One sample yielded the 21 T cell receptor beta chains listed below, sequenced in a study of CD8+ T cells in alopecia areata. cDNA reverse transcribed from extracted RNA served as the sequencing template. Measured with immunoSEQ multiplex PCR; TCRdb has only the in-frame clones, and not every one. The sample has 130,000 or so clones; about 59% are singletons. Treatment in this sample: oral pan-JAK inhibitor, 5-10 mg twice daily. The source was CD4+ T cells sorted from blood, collected at week 4, from a patient treated with tofacitinib. These receptors originate from a human donor with alopecia areata.

The chain links TRBV15 to TRBJ2-7; TRBD1 matches 8 bases. Germline assignment: CDR1 LNHNV and CDR2 YYDKDF (reference sequence). Unmatched junction bases numbered 6, after V lost 0 bases and J lost 5 bases. CDR3 length: 15 residues. CDR3: CATSRDLDRGHEQYF. CDR3 DNA sequence: TGTGCCACCAGCAGAGATCTAGACAGGGGCCACGAGCAGTACTTC.

V and J are TRBV29-1 and TRBJ1-3, with D uncertain. CDR1 SQVTM and CDR2 ANQGSEA come from the germline V gene. Trimming took 7 bases from V and 4 from J, leaving 11 bases between them. This CDR3 contains 12 residues. The CDR3 DNA sequence: TGCAGCGCGGCCTATTGGGGAAACACCATATATTTT. Translating gives CSAAYWGNTIYF.

The chain has TRBV29-1 and TRBJ2-3; D remains unclear. Trimming shortened V by 3 bases and J by 4 bases, and 5 bases separated the two germline ends. Germline V gene data show CDR1 as SQVTM and CDR2 as ANQGSEA. The CDR3 length is 11 residues. CDR3 region: CSVDTSDTQYF. The CDR3 region has the DNA TGCAGCGTTGACACTTCAGATACGCAGTATTTT.

The CDR3 protein is CSVERQETQYF. The CDR3 coding sequence is TGCAGCGTTGAGCGGCAAGAGACCCAGTACTTC. The chain carries TRBV29-1 and TRBJ2-5; D unresolved. CDR3 length: 11 residues. Germline assignment: CDR1 SQVTM and CDR2 ANQGSEA. Trimming shortened V by 3 bases and J by 2 bases, and 4 bases separated the two germline ends.

The chain uses TRBV18 and TRBJ1-5; D perhaps matches TRBD1 (6 bases). Germline V gives CDR1 KGHSH, CDR2 LQKENI. This CDR3 comprises 14 residues. V was trimmed by 5 bases and J by 5 bases, leaving 13 bases between them. CDR3 DNA sequence: TGTGCCAGCTCATCTGAGGGGGAGGATCAGCCCCAGCATTTT. It codes for CASSSEGEDQPQHF. The entire variable domain, with the rest obtained from reference TRBV18 and TRBJ1-5, is as follows: NAGVMQNPRHLVRRRGQEARLRCSPMKGHSHVYWYRQLPEEGLKFMVYLQKENIIDESGMPKERFSAEFPKEGPSILRIQQVVRGDSAAYFCASSSEGEDQPQHFGDGTRLSIL.

The V and J genes are TRBV5-6 and TRBJ2-3; 8 bases are shared with TRBD2. The CDR3 consists of 15 residues. V was clipped by 4 bases and J by 3 bases; unmatched bases: 7. Germline CDR1 and CDR2: SGHDT and YYEEEE. CDR3 region: CASSESGRGTDTQYF. The CDR3 region has the DNA TGTGCCAGCAGCGAAAGCGGGAGAGGGACAGATACGCAGTATTTT.

The chain is built from TRBV30 and TRBJ2-2; D may be TRBD2 (5 bases). V was pared by 0 bases and J by 5 bases, with 7 bases between. From germline, CDR1 is GTSNPN and CDR2 SVGIG (reference sequence). The CDR3 sequence is 13 residues long. CDR3 region: CAWSVLVTGELFF. Here the CDR3 DNA reads TGTGCCTGGAGTGTACTAGTAACCGGGGAGCTGTTTTTT.

CDR3 residues: CASSSGVQFF. For the CDR3, the DNA is TGTGCCAGCAGTTCAGGGGTCCAGTTCTTC. The chain carries TRBV7-2 and TRBJ2-1, with a tentative D call TRBD1 (6 bases). This CDR3 comprises 10 residues. Trimming removed 6 bases from V and 13 bases from J, with 10 bases in between. CDR1 is SGHTA, CDR2 FQGNSA, per germline.

The V call is TRBV2, the J call TRBJ2-5; 9 nucleotides line up with TRBD2. The V segment lost 7 bases and the J segment 2 bases; nucleotides outside the gene matches: 5. Germline V gene lookup returns CDR1 SNHLY and CDR2 FYNNEI. This CDR3 contains 14 residues. This CDR3 is CASKAGLAQETQYF. In DNA, the CDR3 is TGTGCCAGCAAAGCGGGACTAGCACAAGAGACCCAGTACTTC.

The genes are TRBV30 and TRBJ1-1; the D is unclear. Germline V CDR1 and CDR2: GTSNPN, SVGIG (reference sequence). Trimming took off 1 base at V and 8 bases at J, with 8 bases between the two ends. The CDR3 is 11 amino acids. The chain's CDR3 is CAWSGTAEAFF. CDR3 coding DNA: TGTGCCTGGAGTGGGACGGCCGAAGCTTTCTTT.

The chain combines TRBV14 with TRBJ2-3, with D perhaps assigned TRBD1 or TRBD2 (5 bases each). Germline CDR1 and CDR2: SGHDN and FVKESK. CDR3 length: 14 residues. V lost 4 bases and J 2 bases, leaving 10 bases between the germline ends. CDR3 in amino acids: CASSPGRFTDTQYF. Written as DNA, the CDR3 is TGTGCCAGCAGCCCGGGGCGATTCACAGATACGCAGTATTTT.

The chain employs TRBV4-1 and TRBJ2-2; 11 nucleotides agree with TRBD2. V lost 3 bases, J lost 5 bases, and 8 bases stayed unmatched. This CDR3 is built from 17 residues. Germline V gene sequence: CDR1 MGHRA, CDR2 YSYEKL. The CDR3 sequence is CASSHHVAGGLTGELFF. DNA for the CDR3: TGCGCCAGCAGCCATCACGTAGCGGGGGGGCTTACCGGGGAGCTGTTTTTT.

The gene calls are TRBV27 and TRBJ2-7, with D unresolved. The CDR3 length is 13 residues. V was pared by 6 bases and J by 1 base, with 10 bases between. Germline V gene data show CDR1 as MNHEY and CDR2 as SMNVEV (reference sequence). This CDR3 reads CASRTGPSYEQYF. The CDR3 DNA sequence: TGTGCCAGCAGGACGGGCCCGTCCTACGAGCAGTACTTC.

The gene calls are TRBV7-2 and TRBJ1-2; D uncertain. Germline-derived CDR1 and CDR2 are SGHTA and FQGNSA. The length of the CDR3 is 15 residues. Trimming took 1 base from V and 2 from J, leaving 11 bases between them. CDR3 sequence: CASSLEILLNYGYTF. As DNA, the CDR3 is TGTGCCAGCAGCTTAGAGATCCTACTAAACTATGGCTACACCTTC.

This chain connects TRBV14 to TRBJ1-1; no clear D gene. Trimming cost V 4 bases and J 8 bases, with 23 bases left between them. CDR1 and CDR2 (germline): SGHDN, FVKESK. The CDR3 contains 16 residues. CDR3 in amino acids: CASSLQPPQNAPEAFF. The CDR3 DNA sequence: TGTGCCAGCAGCCTACAGCCCCCTCAAAATGCCCCCGAAGCTTTCTTT.

The chain employs TRBV7-3 and TRBJ2-3, with 9 bases lining up with TRBD1. CDR3 size: 16 residues. Germline V gene data show CDR1 as SGHTA and CDR2 as FQGTGA. V lost 5 bases and J lost 5; bases outside the gene matches: 11. This chain's CDR3 is CASSRFTGGSGDTQYF. The CDR3 DNA reads as TGTGCCAGCAGCCGATTCACAGGGGGCAGTGGAGATACGCAGTATTTT. The full variable domain, rest sourced from reference TRBV7-3 and TRBJ2-3, is GAGVSQTPSNKVTEKGKYVELRCDPISGHTALYWYRQSLGQGPEFLIYFQGTGAADDSGLPNDRFFAVRPEGSVSTLKIQRTERGDSAVYLCASSRFTGGSGDTQYFGPGTRLTVL.

About this clone itself: Other DNA sequences in this sample translate to the same CDR3. The chain is built from TRBV7-2 and TRBJ1-5; no clear D gene. The germline V gene encodes CDR1 SGHTA and CDR2 FQGNSA. Between the trimmed V and J ends, which lost 1 base and 4 bases, there was a span of 2 bases. CDR3 length equals 12 residues. DNA of the CDR3: TGTGCCAGCAGCTTAGGGAATCAGCCCCAGCATTTT. Translating it yields CASSLGNQPQHF.

This chain uses TRBV5-1 with TRBJ1-5; TRBD1 might be the D (5 bases). CDR1 SGHRS and CDR2 YFSETQ come from the germline V gene. Trimming pared 2 bases from V and 5 bases from J, leaving 14 bases between. The CDR3 covers 15 residues. Here the CDR3 DNA reads TGCGCCAGCAGCTTAGACGCCAGGGACGATCAGCCCCAGCATTTT. Translation gives CASSLDARDDQPQHF.

Only a few counts were recorded for this clone. V and J are TRBV29-1 and TRBJ1-1; D might be TRBD1 (6 bases). The CDR3 totals 13 residues. Germline CDR1 and CDR2: SQVTM and ANQGSEA. Trimming took off 5 bases at V and 3 bases at J, with 13 bases between the two ends. The CDR3 DNA is TGCAGCGTTAAAGGACAGCAGGACACTGAAGCTTTCTTT. The encoded protein is CSVKGQQDTEAFF. Combining the CDR3 with reference TRBV29-1 and TRBJ1-1 gives the whole variable domain SAVISQKPSRDICQRGTSLTIQCQVDSQVTMMFWYRQQPGQSLTLIATANQGSEATYESGFVIDKFPISRPNLTFSTLTVSNMSPEDSSIYLCSVKGQQDTEAFFGQGTRLTVV.

This clone came up a few times. The chain couples TRBV29-1 to TRBJ2-3; 9 nucleotides match TRBD1. V lost 4 bases and J lost 3; bases outside the gene matches: 5. Germline loops: CDR1 SQVTM, CDR2 ANQGSEA. The CDR3 runs to 14 residues. CDR3 coding DNA: TGCAGCGTTGGTCGAGGGACAGGGACAGATACGCAGTATTTT. Its protein is CSVGRGTGTDTQYF.

This clone was counted a few times. V usage is TRBV25-1 and J usage is TRBJ1-1, with TRBD1 identical over 8 bases. From germline, CDR1 is MGHDK and CDR2 SYGVNS. After removal of 5 bases from V and 3 bases from J, the junction contained 5 bases not matched to a gene. The CDR3 runs 14 residues. The CDR3 protein is CASSSTDRDTEAFF. The CDR3 bases are TGTGCCAGCAGTTCAACGGACAGGGACACTGAAGCTTTCTTT.